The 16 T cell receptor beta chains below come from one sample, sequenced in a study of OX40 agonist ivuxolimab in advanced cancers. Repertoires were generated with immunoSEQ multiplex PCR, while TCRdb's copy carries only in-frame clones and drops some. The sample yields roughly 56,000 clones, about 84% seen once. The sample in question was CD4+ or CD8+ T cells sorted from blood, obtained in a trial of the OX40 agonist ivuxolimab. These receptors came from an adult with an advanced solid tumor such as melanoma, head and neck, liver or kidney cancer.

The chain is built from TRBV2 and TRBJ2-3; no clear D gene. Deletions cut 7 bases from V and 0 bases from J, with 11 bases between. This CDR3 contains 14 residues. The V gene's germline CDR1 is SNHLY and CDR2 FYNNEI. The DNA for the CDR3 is TGTGCCAGCAAGCGACTGGTTAGCACAGATACGCAGTATTTT. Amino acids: CASKRLVSTDTQYF.

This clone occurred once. The CDR3 sequence is CASRGEGPYNEQFF. DNA of the CDR3: TGTGCCAGTCGAGGGGAAGGGCCCTACAATGAGCAGTTCTTC. V is TRBV7-2 and J is TRBJ2-1, with D possibly called TRBD1 or TRBD2 (5 bases each). Germline CDR1 and CDR2: SGHTA and FQGNSA. The CDR3 loop spans 14 amino acids. V shed 9 bases and J shed 2 bases, with 14 bases lying between them.

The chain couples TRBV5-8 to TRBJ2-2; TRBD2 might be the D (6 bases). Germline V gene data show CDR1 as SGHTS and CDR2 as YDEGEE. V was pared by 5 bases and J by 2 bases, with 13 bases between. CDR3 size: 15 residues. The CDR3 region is CASRTREINTGELFF. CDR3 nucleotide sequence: TGTGCCAGCAGGACCCGGGAGATTAACACCGGGGAGCTGTTTTTT.

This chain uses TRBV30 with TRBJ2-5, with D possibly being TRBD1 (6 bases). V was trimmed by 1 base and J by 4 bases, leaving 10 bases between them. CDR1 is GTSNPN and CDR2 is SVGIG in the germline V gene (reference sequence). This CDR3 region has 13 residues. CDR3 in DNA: TGTGCCTGGAGTGGCCAAGGGGGAGAGACCCAGTACTTC. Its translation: CAWSGQGGETQYF.

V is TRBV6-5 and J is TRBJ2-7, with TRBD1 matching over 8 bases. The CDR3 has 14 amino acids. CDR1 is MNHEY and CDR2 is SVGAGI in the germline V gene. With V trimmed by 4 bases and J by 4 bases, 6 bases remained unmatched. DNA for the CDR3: TGTGCCAGCAGTTCACGCAGGGGGCTTTACGAGCAGTACTTC. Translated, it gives CASSSRRGLYEQYF.

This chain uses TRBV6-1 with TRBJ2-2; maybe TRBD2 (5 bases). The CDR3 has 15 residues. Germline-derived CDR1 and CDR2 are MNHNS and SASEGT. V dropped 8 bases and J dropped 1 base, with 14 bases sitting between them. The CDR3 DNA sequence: TGTGCCAGCCGTCTCTCTAGCCAGAACACCGGGGAGCTGTTTTTT. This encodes CASRLSSQNTGELFF.

The CDR3 coding sequence is TGTGCCAGCAAAGACAGGGGGCGCGGGGGCTATGGCTACACCTTC. It specifies CASKDRGRGGYGYTF. The chain couples TRBV6-5 to TRBJ1-2; 10 nucleotides align to TRBD1. Germline assignment: CDR1 MNHEY and CDR2 SVGAGI. This CDR3 spans 15 amino acids. Losses at the gene ends were 7 bases for V and 4 bases for J; bases not matched to a gene: 9.

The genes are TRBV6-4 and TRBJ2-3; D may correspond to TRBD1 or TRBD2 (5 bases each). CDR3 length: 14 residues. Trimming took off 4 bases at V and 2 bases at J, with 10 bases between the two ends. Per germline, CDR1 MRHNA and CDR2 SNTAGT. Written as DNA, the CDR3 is TGTGCCAGCAGTGTCGGGGCGATCACAGATACGCAGTATTTT. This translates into CASSVGAITDTQYF.

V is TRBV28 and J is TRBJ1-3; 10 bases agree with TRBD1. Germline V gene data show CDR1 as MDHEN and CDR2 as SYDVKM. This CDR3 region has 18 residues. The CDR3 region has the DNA TGTGCGACGCAGACGGGACAGGGGATCTTCCTCTCTGGAAACACCATATATTTT. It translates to CATQTGQGIFLSGNTIYF.

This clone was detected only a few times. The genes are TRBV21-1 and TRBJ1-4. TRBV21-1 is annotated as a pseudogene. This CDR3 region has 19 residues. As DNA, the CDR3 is TGTGCCAGCAGCAAACCTAGTCGTGGGACGGCAGGACCTAATGAAAAACTGTTTTTT. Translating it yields CASSKPSRGTAGPNEKLFF.

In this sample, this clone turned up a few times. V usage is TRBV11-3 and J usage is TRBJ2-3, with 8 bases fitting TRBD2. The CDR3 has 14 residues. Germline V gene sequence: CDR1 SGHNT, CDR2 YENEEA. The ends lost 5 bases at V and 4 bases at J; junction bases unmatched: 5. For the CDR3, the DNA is TGTGCCAGCAGCCCGGGACTAGACGCAGATACGCAGTATTTT. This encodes CASSPGLDADTQYF.

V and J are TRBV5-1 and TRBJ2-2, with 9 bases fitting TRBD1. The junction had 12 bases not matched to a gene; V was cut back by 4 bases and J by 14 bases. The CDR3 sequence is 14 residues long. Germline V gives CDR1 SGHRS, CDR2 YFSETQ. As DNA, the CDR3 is TGCGCCAGCAGCCTGACAACCGGGACAGGGTTCCTGTTTTTT. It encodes CASSLTTGTGFLFF.

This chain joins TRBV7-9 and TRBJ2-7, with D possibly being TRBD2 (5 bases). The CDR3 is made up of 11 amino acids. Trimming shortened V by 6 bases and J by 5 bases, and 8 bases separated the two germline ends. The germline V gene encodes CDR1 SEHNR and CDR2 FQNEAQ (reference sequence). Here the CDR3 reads CASSSRDEQYF. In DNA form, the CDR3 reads TGTGCCAGCAGTTCGAGGGACGAGCAGTACTTC.

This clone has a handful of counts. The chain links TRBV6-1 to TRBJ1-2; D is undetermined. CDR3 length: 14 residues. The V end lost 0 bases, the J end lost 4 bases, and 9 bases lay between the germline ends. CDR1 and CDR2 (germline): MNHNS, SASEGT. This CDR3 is CASSEAEVGYGYTF. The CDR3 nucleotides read TGTGCCAGCAGTGAAGCAGAGGTAGGCTATGGCTACACCTTC.

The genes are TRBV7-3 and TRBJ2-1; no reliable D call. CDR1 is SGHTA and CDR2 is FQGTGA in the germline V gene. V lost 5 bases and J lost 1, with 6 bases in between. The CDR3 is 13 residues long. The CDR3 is CASSAGSYNEQFF. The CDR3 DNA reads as TGTGCCAGCAGCGCCGGGTCCTACAATGAGCAGTTCTTC.

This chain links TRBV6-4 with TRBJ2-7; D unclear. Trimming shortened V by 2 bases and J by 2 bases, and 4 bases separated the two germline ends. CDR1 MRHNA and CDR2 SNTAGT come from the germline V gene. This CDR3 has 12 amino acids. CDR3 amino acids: CASSDVPYEQYF. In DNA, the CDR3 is TGTGCCAGCAGTGACGTACCCTACGAGCAGTACTTC.